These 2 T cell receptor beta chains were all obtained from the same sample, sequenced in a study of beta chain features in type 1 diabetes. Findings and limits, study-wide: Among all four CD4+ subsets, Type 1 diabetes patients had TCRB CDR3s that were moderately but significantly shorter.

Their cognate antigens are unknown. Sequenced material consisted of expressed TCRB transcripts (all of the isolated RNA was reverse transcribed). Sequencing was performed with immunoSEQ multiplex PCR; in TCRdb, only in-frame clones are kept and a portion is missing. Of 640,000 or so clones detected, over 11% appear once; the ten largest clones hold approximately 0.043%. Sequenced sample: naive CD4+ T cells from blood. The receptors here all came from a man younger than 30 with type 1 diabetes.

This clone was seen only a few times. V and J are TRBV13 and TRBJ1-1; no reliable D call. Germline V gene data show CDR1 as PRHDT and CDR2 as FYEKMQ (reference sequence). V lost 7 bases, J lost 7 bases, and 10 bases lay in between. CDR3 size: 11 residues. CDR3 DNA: TGTGCCAGCACTGCCGAGGGTGAAGCTTTCTTT. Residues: CASTAEGEAFF.

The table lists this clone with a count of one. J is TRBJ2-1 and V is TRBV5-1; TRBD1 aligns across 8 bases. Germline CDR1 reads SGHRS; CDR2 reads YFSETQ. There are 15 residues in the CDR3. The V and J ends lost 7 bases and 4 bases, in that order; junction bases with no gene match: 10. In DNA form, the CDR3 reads TGCGCCAGCTCCGGACAGGGAGCCTCTTACAATGAGCAGTTCTTC. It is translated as CASSGQGASYNEQFF.